The rows below give T cell receptor beta chains drawn from one sample of a study of shared clonotypes between healthy human individuals. The table came from immunoSEQ multiplex PCR; TCRdb's copy has only in-frame clones and leaves some out. The table has roughly 1 million clones, under 80% seen once. The source material was memory CD4+ T cells sorted from blood. Every receptor here comes from a man aged 18 to 30 in good health. CDR3s include the opening cysteine and the closing phenylalanine or tryptophan. D genes are given only for firm matches. Part of the rows lack a size; the others show once, few, many or a class for expanded clones.

d_call	cdr3_length	clone_size	v_call	j_call	cdr3_aa	cdr3_nt
-	11	-	TRBV6-5	TRBJ2-7	CASRRQGEQYF	TGTGCCAGCAGGCGTCAGGGAGAGCAGTACTTC
-	17	-	TRBV18	TRBJ1-1	CASSPPHQGIMNTEAFF	TGTGCCAGCTCACCACCGCATCAGGGGATTATGAACACTGAAGCTTTCTTT
-	14	few	TRBV11-2	TRBJ2-5	CASSPTLSQETQYF	TGTGCCAGCAGCCCGACTCTGTCGCAGGAGACCCAGTACTTC
-	15	-	TRBV7-2	TRBJ2-1	CASSLLGASYNEQFF	TGTGCCAGCAGCTTACTGGGGGCCTCCTACAATGAGCAGTTCTTC
-	15	-	TRBV12-5	TRBJ2-3	CASGLRSQGLDTQYF	TGTGCTAGTGGTTTGCGCTCCCAGGGGTTAGATACGCAGTATTTT
TRBD1	15	-	TRBV7-3	TRBJ2-7	CASSLWPGQGQEQYF	TGTGCCAGCAGTCTTTGGCCAGGACAGGGACAAGAGCAGTACTTC
-	15	-	TRBV9	TRBJ2-3	CASSLGGPSTDTQYF	TGTGCCAGCAGCCTCGGGGGTCCCAGCACAGATACGCAGTATTTT
TRBD2	16	-	TRBV5-4	TRBJ2-1	CASSTGTSGTTMKQFF	TGTGCCAGCAGCACGGGGACTAGCGGGACAACAATGAAGCAGTTCTTC
TRBD1	15	-	TRBV5-1	TRBJ1-4	CASSSGQGVGEKLFF	TGCGCCAGCAGCTCGGGACAGGGCGTTGGTGAAAAACTGTTTTTT
-	15	-	TRBV5-4	TRBJ2-1	CASSFDPGARSEQFF	TGTGCCAGCAGCTTCGACCCGGGGGCTAGGAGTGAGCAGTTCTTC
-	15	-	TRBV28	TRBJ1-2	CASSRPTGLDYGYTF	TGTGCCAGCAGTCGACCGACCGGGTTGGACTATGGCTACACCTTC
-	15	-	TRBV7-9	TRBJ2-3	CASSLRLALGDTQYF	TGTGCCAGCAGCTTACGCCTAGCGCTCGGAGATACGCAGTATTTT
TRBD2	17	-	TRBV27	TRBJ2-1	CASSPPFGRAGQNEQFF	TGTGCCAGCAGTCCTCCCTTCGGGAGGGCCGGTCAGAATGAGCAGTTCTTC
-	14	-	TRBV28	TRBJ2-5	CASSWPATQETQYF	TGTGCCAGCAGTTGGCCCGCTACTCAAGAGACCCAGTACTTC
TRBD1	14	-	TRBV27	TRBJ1-2	CASRTTTGDYGYTF	TGTGCCAGCAGGACAACTACAGGGGACTATGGCTACACCTTC
-	15	-	TRBV7-3	TRBJ2-2	CASRATTQPTGELFF	TGTGCCAGCAGGGCCACGACACAGCCTACCGGGGAGCTGTTTTTT
-	12	-	TRBV10-1	TRBJ2-3	CASSVGADTQYF	TGCGCCAGCAGTGTCGGCGCAGATACGCAGTATTTT
-	16	-	TRBV7-9	TRBJ2-1	CASSLAVGSSYNEQFF	TGTGCCAGCAGCTTAGCCGTGGGAAGCTCCTACAATGAGCAGTTCTTC
TRBD2	14	-	TRBV10-3	TRBJ2-3	CASQGGRRTDTQYF	TGTGCCTCCCAGGGCGGGAGGCGCACAGATACGCAGTATTTT
TRBD1	15	-	TRBV23-1	TRBJ2-7	CASSQSRDRDYEQYF	TGCGCCAGCAGTCAGTCCCGGGACAGGGACTACGAGCAGTACTTC
-	14	-	TRBV7-2	TRBJ1-5	CASRRGDGNQPQHF	TGTGCCAGCAGAAGGGGAGACGGCAATCAGCCCCAGCATTTT
-	12	once	TRBV18	TRBJ2-5	CASRGPQETQYF	TGTGCCAGCCGTGGACCGCAGGAGACCCAGTACTTC
TRBD2	16	-	TRBV11-1	TRBJ2-1	CASSLESSGGADEQFF	TGTGCCAGCAGCTTAGAGTCTAGCGGGGGGGCAGATGAGCAGTTCTTC
-	14	-	TRBV9	TRBJ2-7	CASSVVGSTYEQYF	TGTGCCAGCAGCGTAGTGGGTTCCACCTACGAGCAGTACTTC
-	13	-	TRBV2	TRBJ1-2	CASSAETSYGYTF	TGTGCCAGCTCTGCAGAGACTTCCTATGGCTACACCTTC
TRBD2	14	-	TRBV5-1	TRBJ2-3	CASSISGGGDTQYF	TGCGCCAGCAGTATAAGCGGGGGAGGAGATACGCAGTATTTT
TRBD2	14	-	TRBV11-3	TRBJ2-5	CASSPGTSGGAQYF	TGTGCCAGCAGCCCCGGGACTAGCGGGGGGGCCCAGTACTTC
TRBD2	17	many	TRBV28	TRBJ2-1	CASSVQEGLAGYNEQFF	TGTGCCAGCAGCGTCCAGGAGGGACTAGCGGGTTACAATGAGCAGTTCTTC
-	13	-	TRBV9	TRBJ2-5	CASSVAERETQYF	TGTGCCAGCAGCGTAGCCGAGCGGGAGACCCAGTACTTC
-	14	-	TRBV6-1	TRBJ2-7	CASSELPGQYEQYF	TGTGCCAGCAGTGAATTACCAGGGCAGTACGAGCAGTACTTC
-	12	-	TRBV30	TRBJ1-2	CAWTPGNYGYTF	TGTGCCTGGACCCCAGGGAACTATGGCTACACCTTC
-	14	-	TRBV10-1	TRBJ1-1	CASSPQGRNTEAFF	TGCGCCAGCAGCCCCCAGGGGCGGAACACTGAAGCTTTCTTT
-	18	-	TRBV28	TRBJ2-3	CASSLPFLGTTSTDTQYF	TGTGCCAGCAGTTTACCCTTCCTAGGAACCACTAGCACAGATACGCAGTATTTT
TRBD1	14	-	TRBV19	TRBJ1-2	CASSRTGVNYGYTF	TGTGCCAGTAGTAGGACAGGGGTGAACTATGGCTACACCTTC
-	15	-	TRBV21-1	TRBJ1-1	CASSSRDKGNTEAFF	TGTGCCAGCAGCAGTAGGGACAAAGGGAACACTGAAGCTTTCTTT
TRBD2	16	-	TRBV7-2	TRBJ2-7	CASSLEATSRVNEQYF	TGTGCCAGCAGCTTAGAGGCGACTAGCAGGGTTAACGAGCAGTACTTC
TRBD1	14	-	TRBV5-1	TRBJ1-2	CASTVNPGQRGYTF	TGCGCCAGCACCGTAAATCCGGGACAGCGGGGCTACACCTTC
-	13	-	TRBV7-3	TRBJ2-7	CASSLGRGYEQYF	TGTGCCAGCAGCTTAGGCCGAGGCTACGAGCAGTACTTC
-	14	-	TRBV9	TRBJ2-4	CASSATGAGDIQYF	TGTGCCAGCAGCGCAACAGGGGCGGGGGACATTCAGTACTTC
-	11	-	TRBV7-2	TRBJ2-7	CASSRGREQYF	TGTGCCAGCAGCCGAGGGAGGGAGCAGTACTTC
-	14	few	TRBV9	TRBJ1-1	CASSVEPENTEAFF	TGTGCCAGCAGCGTAGAACCGGAGAACACTGAAGCTTTCTTT
-	16	-	TRBV7-9	TRBJ1-3	CASSLSTAISGNTIYF	TGTGCCAGCAGCTTATCCACTGCGATCTCTGGAAACACCATATATTTT
TRBD1	16	-	TRBV25-1	TRBJ1-6	CASTQSGTGENSPLHF	TGTGCCAGCACTCAGTCCGGGACAGGGGAAAATTCACCCCTCCACTTT
-	14	-	TRBV29-1	TRBJ1-1	CSVQSPQENTEAFF	TGCAGCGTTCAGAGCCCACAGGAGAACACTGAAGCTTTCTTT
-	15	-	TRBV11-1	TRBJ2-7	CASSLEFTGKDEQYF	TGTGCCAGCAGCTTAGAGTTTACAGGGAAGGACGAGCAGTACTTC
-	14	-	TRBV5-1	TRBJ2-6	CASSVTAGANVLTF	TGCGCCAGCAGCGTGACAGCTGGGGCCAACGTCCTGACTTTC
TRBD2	16	-	TRBV9	TRBJ2-1	CASSSNGLAGYNEQFF	TGTGCCAGCAGTTCCAATGGGCTAGCGGGGTACAATGAGCAGTTCTTC